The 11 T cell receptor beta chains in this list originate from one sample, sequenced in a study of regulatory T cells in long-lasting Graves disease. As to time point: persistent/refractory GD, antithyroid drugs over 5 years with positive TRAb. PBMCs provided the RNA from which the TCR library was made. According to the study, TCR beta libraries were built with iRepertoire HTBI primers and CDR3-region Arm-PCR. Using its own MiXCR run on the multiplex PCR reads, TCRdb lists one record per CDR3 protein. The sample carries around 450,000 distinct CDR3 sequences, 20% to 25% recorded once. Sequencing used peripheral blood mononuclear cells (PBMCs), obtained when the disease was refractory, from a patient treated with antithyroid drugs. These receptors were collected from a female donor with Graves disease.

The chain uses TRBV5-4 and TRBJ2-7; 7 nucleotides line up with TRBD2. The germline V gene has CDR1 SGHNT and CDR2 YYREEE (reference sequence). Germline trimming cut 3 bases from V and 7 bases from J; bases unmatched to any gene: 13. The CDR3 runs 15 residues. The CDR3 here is CASSYGLDLDREQYF. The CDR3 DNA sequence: TGTGCCAGCAGCTACGGACTAGACCTGGATCGGGAGCAGTACTTC.

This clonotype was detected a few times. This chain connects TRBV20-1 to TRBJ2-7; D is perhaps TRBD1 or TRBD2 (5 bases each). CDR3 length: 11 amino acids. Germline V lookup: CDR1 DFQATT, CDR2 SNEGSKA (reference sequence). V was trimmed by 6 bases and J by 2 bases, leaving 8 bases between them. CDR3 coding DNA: TGCAGTGCGAGGGGTCCCTACGAGCAGTACTTC. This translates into CSARGPYEQYF.

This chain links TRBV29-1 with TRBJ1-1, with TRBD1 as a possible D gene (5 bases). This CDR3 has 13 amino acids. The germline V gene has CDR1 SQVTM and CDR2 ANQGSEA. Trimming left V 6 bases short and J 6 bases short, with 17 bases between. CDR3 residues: CSVGGDLPPEAFF. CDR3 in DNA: TGCAGCGTGGGGGGTGATCTGCCCCCTGAAGCTTTCTTT.

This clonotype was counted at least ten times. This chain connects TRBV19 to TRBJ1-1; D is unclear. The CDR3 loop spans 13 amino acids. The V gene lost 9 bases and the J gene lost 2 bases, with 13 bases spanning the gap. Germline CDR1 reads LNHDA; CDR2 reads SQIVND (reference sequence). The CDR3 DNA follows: TGTGCCAGCAGTGTTGGGAGAAACACTGAAGCTTTCTTT. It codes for CASSVGRNTEAFF.

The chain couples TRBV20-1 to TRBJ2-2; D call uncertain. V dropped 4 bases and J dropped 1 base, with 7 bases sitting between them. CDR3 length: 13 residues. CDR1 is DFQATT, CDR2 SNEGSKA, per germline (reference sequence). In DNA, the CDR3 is TGCAGTGCTAACCCTTTGAACACCGGGGAGCTGTTTTTT. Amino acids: CSANPLNTGELFF.

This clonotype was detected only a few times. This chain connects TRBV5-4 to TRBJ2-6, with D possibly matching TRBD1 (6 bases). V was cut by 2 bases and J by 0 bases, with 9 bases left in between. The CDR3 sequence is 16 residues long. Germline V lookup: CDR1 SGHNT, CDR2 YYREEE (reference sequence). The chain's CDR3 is CASSLSRGSGANVLTF. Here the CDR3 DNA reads TGTGCCAGCAGCTTATCCAGGGGCTCTGGGGCCAACGTCCTGACTTTC.

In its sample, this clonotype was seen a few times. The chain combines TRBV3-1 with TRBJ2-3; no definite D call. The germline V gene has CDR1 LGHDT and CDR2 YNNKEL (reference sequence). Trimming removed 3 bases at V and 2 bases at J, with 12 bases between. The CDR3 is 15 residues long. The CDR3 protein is CASSQRRRPTDTQYF. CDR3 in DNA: TGTGCCAGCAGCCAGCGCAGACGCCCCACAGATACGCAGTATTTT.

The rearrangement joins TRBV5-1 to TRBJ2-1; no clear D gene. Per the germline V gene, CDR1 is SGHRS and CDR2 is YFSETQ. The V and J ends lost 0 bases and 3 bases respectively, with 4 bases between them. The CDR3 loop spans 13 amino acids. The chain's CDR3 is CASSLDGYNEQFF. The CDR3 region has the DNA TGCGCCAGCAGCTTGGACGGCTACAATGAGCAGTTCTTC.

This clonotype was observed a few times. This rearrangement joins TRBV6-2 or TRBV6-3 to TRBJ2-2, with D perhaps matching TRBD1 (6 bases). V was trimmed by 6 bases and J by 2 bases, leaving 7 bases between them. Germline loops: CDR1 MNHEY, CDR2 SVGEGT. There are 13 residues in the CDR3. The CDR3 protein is CASRDSNTGELFF. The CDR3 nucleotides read TGTGCCAGCAGGGACAGTAACACCGGGGAGCTGTTTTTT.

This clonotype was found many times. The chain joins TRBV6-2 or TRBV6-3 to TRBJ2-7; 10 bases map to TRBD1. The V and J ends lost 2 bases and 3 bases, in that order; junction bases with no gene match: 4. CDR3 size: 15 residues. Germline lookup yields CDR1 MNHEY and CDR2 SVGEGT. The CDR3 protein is CASSYPTGGFYEQYF. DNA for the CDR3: TGTGCCAGCAGTTACCCGACAGGGGGCTTCTACGAGCAGTACTTC.

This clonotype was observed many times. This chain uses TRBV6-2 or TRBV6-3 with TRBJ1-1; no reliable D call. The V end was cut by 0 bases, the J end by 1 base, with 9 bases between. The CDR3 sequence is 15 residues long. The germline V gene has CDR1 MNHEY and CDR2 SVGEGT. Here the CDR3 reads CASSYSGLWNTEAFF. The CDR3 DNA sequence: TGTGCCAGCAGTTACTCCGGACTCTGGAACACTGAAGCTTTCTTT.